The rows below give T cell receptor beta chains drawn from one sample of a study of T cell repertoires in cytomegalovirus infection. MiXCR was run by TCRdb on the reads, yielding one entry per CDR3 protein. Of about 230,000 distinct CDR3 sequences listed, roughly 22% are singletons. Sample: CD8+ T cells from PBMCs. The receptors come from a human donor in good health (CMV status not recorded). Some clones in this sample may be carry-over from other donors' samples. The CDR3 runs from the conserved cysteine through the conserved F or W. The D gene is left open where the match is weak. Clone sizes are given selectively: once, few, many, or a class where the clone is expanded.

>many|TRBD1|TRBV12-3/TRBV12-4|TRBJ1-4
CASTLTGVSEKLFF
TGTGCCAGCACCCTGACAGGGGTCTCTGAAAAACTGTTTTTT
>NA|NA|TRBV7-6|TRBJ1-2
CASSPGIGYTF
TGTGCCAGCAGCCCCGGGATCGGCTACACCTTC
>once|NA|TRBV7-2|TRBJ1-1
CASSSLGGRTEAFF
TGTGCCAGCAGCTCCCTAGGGGGGCGGACTGAAGCTTTCTTT
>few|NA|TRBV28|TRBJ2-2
CASSSDTGETGELFF
TGTGCCAGCAGTTCCGACACTGGGGAAACCGGGGAGCTGTTTTTT
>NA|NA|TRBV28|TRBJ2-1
CASRVGANNEQFF
TGTGCCAGCAGAGTGGGGGCCAACAATGAGCAGTTCTTC
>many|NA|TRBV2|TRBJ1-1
CASVREPGGTEAFF
TGTGCCAGCGTCCGGGAACCCGGGGGTACTGAAGCTTTCTTT
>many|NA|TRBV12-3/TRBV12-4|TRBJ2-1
CASSLTGLFNEQFF
TGTGCCAGCAGTTTGACCGGGTTGTTCAATGAGCAGTTCTTC
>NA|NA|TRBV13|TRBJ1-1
CATRGTVSTEAFF
TGTGCCACTCGGGGCACGGTCAGCACTGAAGCTTTCTTT
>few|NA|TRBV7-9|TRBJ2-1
CASSLDAERSSYNEQFF
TGTGCCAGCAGCCTAGACGCCGAGCGGAGCTCCTACAATGAGCAGTTCTTC
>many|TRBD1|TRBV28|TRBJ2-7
CASTWTGGFEYF
TGTGCCAGCACTTGGACAGGGGGTTTTGAGTACTTC
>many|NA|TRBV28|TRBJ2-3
CASSRTSSPDTQYF
TGTGCCAGCAGCCGCACTAGTTCACCAGATACGCAGTATTTT
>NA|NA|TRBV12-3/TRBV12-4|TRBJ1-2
CASRDPTEVFGYTF
TGTGCCAGCAGAGACCCCACGGAGGTCTTTGGCTACACCTTC
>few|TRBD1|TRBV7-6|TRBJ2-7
CASSPRQGARSYEQYF
TGTGCCAGCAGCCCAAGACAGGGGGCGAGGTCCTACGAGCAGTACTTC
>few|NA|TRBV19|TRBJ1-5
CASSIGVYSNQPQHF
TGTGCCAGTAGTATCGGGGTCTATAGCAATCAGCCCCAGCATTTT
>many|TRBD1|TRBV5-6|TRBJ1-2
CATETGGLDYGYTF
TGTGCCACCGAGACAGGGGGGCTCGACTATGGCTACACCTTC
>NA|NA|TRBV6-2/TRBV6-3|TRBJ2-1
CASSFGLYNEQFF
TGTGCCAGCAGTTTCGGCCTATACAATGAGCAGTTCTTC
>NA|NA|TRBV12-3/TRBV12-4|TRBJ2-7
CASSLGQGSDEQYF
TGTGCCAGCAGTTTAGGTCAGGGGAGCGACGAGCAGTACTTC
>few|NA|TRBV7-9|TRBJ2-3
CASSSTASTSTDTQYF
TGTGCCAGCAGCTCGACAGCTTCGACTAGCACAGATACGCAGTATTTT
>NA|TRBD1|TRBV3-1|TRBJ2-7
CASSLNDRVWNEQYF
TGTGCCAGCAGCTTAAACGACAGGGTTTGGAACGAGCAGTACTTC
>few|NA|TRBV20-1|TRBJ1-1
CSARRQGGTEAFF
TGCAGTGCTAGGCGCCAGGGTGGCACTGAAGCTTTCTTT
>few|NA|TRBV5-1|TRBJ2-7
CASSLNRGTISYEQYF
TGCGCCAGCAGCTTGAATCGGGGTACAATCTCCTACGAGCAGTACTTC
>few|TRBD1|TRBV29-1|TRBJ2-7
CSVEGQFSETGVYEQYF
TGCAGCGTTGAAGGCCAATTTTCCGAGACAGGGGTCTACGAGCAGTACTTC
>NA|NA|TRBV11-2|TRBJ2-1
CASSLLYDGEQFF
TGTGCCAGCAGCTTGCTCTACGACGGTGAGCAGTTCTTC
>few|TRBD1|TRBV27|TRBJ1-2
CASSPGTASYGYTF
TGTGCCAGCAGCCCCGGGACAGCCAGTTATGGCTACACCTTC
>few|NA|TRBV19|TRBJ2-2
CASSSDPIGTGELFF
TGTGCCAGTAGTTCGGACCCTATAGGCACCGGGGAGCTGTTTTTT
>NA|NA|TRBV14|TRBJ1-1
CASSGRLNTEAFF
TGTGCCAGCAGCGGTCGGCTGAACACTGAAGCTTTCTTT
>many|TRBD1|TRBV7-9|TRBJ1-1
CASSPGGTEAFF
TGTGCCAGCAGCCCAGGGGGGACTGAAGCTTTCTTT
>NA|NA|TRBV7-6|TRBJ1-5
CASSLDLGGGQPQHF
TGTGCCAGCAGCTTAGACCTGGGGGGCGGTCAGCCCCAGCATTTT
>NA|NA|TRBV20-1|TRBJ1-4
CSAPKGPNEKLFF
TGCAGTGCCCCGAAAGGGCCTAATGAAAAACTGTTTTTT
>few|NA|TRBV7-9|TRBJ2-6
CASRPRGGSGANVLTF
TGTGCCAGCAGACCCAGAGGTGGCTCTGGGGCCAACGTCCTGACTTTC
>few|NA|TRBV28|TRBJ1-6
CASSPPSRGSPLHF
TGTGCCAGCAGCCCTCCCAGCCGAGGTTCACCCCTCCACTTT
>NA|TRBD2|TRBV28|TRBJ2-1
CASSLLWTSGYNEQFF
TGTGCCAGCAGCCTTCTTTGGACTAGCGGCTACAATGAGCAGTTCTTC
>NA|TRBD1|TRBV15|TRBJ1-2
CATSRAGGDGYTF
TGTGCCACCAGCAGAGCAGGGGGGGATGGCTACACCTTC
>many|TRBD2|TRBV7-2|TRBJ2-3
CASSSGLAGLQGTQYF
TGTGCCAGCAGCTCGGGACTAGCGGGGCTGCAGGGTACGCAGTATTTT
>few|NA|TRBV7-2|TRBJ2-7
CASSLGYRAYEQYF
TGTGCCAGCAGCTTAGGGTACAGGGCCTACGAGCAGTACTTC
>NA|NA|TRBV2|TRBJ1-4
CASGTSSATNEKLFF
TGTGCCAGCGGGACCTCGTCGGCAACTAATGAAAAACTGTTTTTT
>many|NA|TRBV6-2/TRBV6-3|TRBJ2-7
CATHNGDYEQYF
TGTGCCACCCATAACGGCGACTACGAGCAGTACTTC
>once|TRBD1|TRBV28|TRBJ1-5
CASSSRGRSNQPQHF
TGTGCCAGCAGTTCAAGGGGGCGTAGCAATCAGCCCCAGCATTTT
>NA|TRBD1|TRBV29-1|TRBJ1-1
CSFQGAYNTEAFF
TGCAGCTTCCAGGGGGCCTATAACACTGAAGCTTTCTTT
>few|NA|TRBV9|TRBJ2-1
CASSGPGLRDNEQFF
TGTGCCAGCAGCGGGCCCGGACTGAGAGACAATGAGCAGTTCTTC
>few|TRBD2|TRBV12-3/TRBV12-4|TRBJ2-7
CASSPGGRAYEQYF
TGTGCCAGCAGTCCGGGGGGGAGGGCCTACGAGCAGTACTTC
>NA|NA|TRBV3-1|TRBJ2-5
CASSQDIGTQYF
TGTGCCAGCAGCCAAGATATCGGGACCCAGTACTTC
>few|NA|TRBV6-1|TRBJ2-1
CASSERIWEESYNEQFF
TGTGCCAGCAGTGAAAGGATTTGGGAAGAATCCTACAATGAGCAGTTCTTC
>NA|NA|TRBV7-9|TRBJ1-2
CASSLGMGYGYTF
TGTGCCAGCAGCTTAGGAATGGGCTATGGCTACACCTTC
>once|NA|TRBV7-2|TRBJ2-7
CASSPNRDGTYEQYF
TGTGCCAGCAGCCCAAACCGGGACGGAACCTACGAGCAGTACTTC
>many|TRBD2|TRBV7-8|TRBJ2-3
CASSLLAGGTDTQYF
TGTGCCAGCAGCTTATTGGCGGGGGGCACAGATACGCAGTATTTT
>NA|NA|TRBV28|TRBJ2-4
CASSPFGAKNIQYF
TGTGCCAGCAGCCCCTTCGGAGCCAAAAACATTCAGTACTTC